Sequencing of this TCR beta chain was carried out in a study of blood T cell repertoires in COVID-19. As originally analysed: It was from reference gene primer amplification that nucleated cell counts were estimated. Clones were read by immunoSEQ multiplex PCR, and TCRdb kept only the in-frame ones, dropping some. From that table come the V and J calls and clone size; the DNA was used to work out D and trimming. The sample has 250,000 to 350,000 clones, around 86% seen once. The specimen was peripheral blood. This clonotype was obtained from a woman aged 40-49 years who had recovered from COVID-19.

The CDR3 nucleotides read TGTGCCAGTACTCTAGCGGGAGGGAGTAGGGGTGAGCAGTTCTTC. Its translation is CASTLAGGSRGEQFF. V is TRBV19 and J is TRBJ2-1; 12 nucleotides line up with TRBD2. CDR1 and CDR2 (germline): LNHDA, SQIVND (reference sequence). The V and J ends lost 7 bases and 9 bases, in that order; junction bases with no gene match: 10. This CDR3 has 15 residues.